A single sample is the source of the 27 T cell receptor beta chains below, sequenced in a study of neurological immune-mediated disorders. MiXCR, run by TCRdb on the 5' RACE reads, gives a single entry per CDR3 protein. The table has under 100,000 distinct CDR3 sequences, about 13% seen once. Stated time point: longitudinal time-point 2. Sequenced input: PBMCs. Receptors were obtained from a female donor with HTLV-1-associated myelopathy (HAM/TSP).

This clonotype has ten or more counts. J is TRBJ2-3 and V is TRBV7-3; weak D call: TRBD2 (6 bases). Germline lookup yields CDR1 SGHTA and CDR2 FQGTGA. Trimming pared 0 bases from V and 6 bases from J, leaving 10 bases between. The CDR3 sequence is 14 residues long. CDR3 sequence reads: CASSLTTRGDTQYF. The CDR3 bases are TGTGCCAGCAGCTTAACTACCCGGGGGGATACGCAGTATTTT.

This clonotype was recorded at least ten times. This chain connects TRBV5-1 to TRBJ2-3, with 7 bases matching TRBD1. V trimming: 3 bases; J trimming: 2 bases; junction bases outside the gene matches: 18. Germline CDR1 is SGHRS and CDR2 is YFSETQ. The CDR3 spans 19 residues. CDR3 DNA sequence: TGCGCCAGCAGCTCGCCCTTCTTAAAGACAGGGAGTTCCACAGATACGCAGTATTTT. It codes for CASSSPFLKTGSSTDTQYF.

Note on this clonotype: A much larger clone is a single base away; this may be a read error. The chain is built from TRBV5-1 and TRBJ1-2; no reliable D call. CDR3 length: 16 residues. CDR1 and CDR2 from the germline V gene are SGHRS and YFSETQ. V dropped 4 bases and J dropped 2 bases, with 18 bases sitting between them. CDR3: CASSPTGEGLNYGYTF. The DNA for the CDR3 is TGCGCCAGCAGCCCTACCGGGGAGGGCTTAAACTATGGCTACACCTTC.

The count of this clonotype is one. J is TRBJ2-1 and V is TRBV6-5; D gene unclear. CDR3 length: 12 amino acids. Germline V lookup: CDR1 MNHEY, CDR2 SVGAGI. The ends were cut back, 11 bases at V and 5 bases at J, with 13 bases in the middle. The CDR3 DNA reads as TGTGCCTGCTGCCACAGTGACAATGAGCAGTTCTTC. Translated: CACCHSDNEQFF.

This clonotype was recorded at least ten times. The chain's CDR3 is CASSLQGSSYNEQFF. The CDR3 region has the DNA TGTGCCAGCAGCTTACAGGGGAGCTCCTACAATGAGCAGTTCTTC. V is TRBV7-8 and J is TRBJ2-1; a weak D match, TRBD1 (6 bases). The V gene lost 2 bases and the J gene lost 0 bases, with 8 bases spanning the gap. The CDR3 consists of 15 residues. Germline V lookup: CDR1 SGHVS, CDR2 FQNEAQ.

This clonotype was counted ten times or more. The V call is TRBV28, the J call TRBJ1-4; the D gene is possibly TRBD1 (5 bases). The CDR3 sequence is 14 residues long. Between the trimmed V and J ends, which lost 4 bases and 8 bases, there was a span of 14 bases. Germline CDR1 MDHEN, CDR2 SYDVKM. CDR3 region: CASSSSGRREKLFF. CDR3 DNA: TGTGCCAGCAGTTCTTCAGGGCGTAGGGAAAAACTGTTTTTT. The full variable domain, completed using reference TRBV28 and TRBJ1-4, is DVKVTQSSRYLVKRTGEKVFLECVQDMDHENMFWYRQDPGLGLRLIYFSYDVKMKEKGDIPEGYSVSREKKERFSLILESASTNQTSMYLCASSSSGRREKLFFGSGTQLSVL.

This clonotype showed up many times. V is TRBV12-3 or TRBV12-4 and J is TRBJ1-1; tentative D call: TRBD1 (6 bases). Deletions cut 4 bases from V and 0 bases from J, with 12 bases between. The CDR3 consists of 15 residues. The CDR3 is CASSSLDSLNTEAFF. CDR3 nucleotides: TGTGCCAGCAGTTCTCTGGACAGTTTGAACACTGAAGCTTTCTTT.

This clonotype was counted a few times. The J gene is TRBJ2-2, the V gene TRBV20-1, with D unresolved. The germline V and J ends were trimmed by 2 bases and 8 bases, with 6 bases remaining between them. The CDR3 sequence is 11 residues long. Germline values: CDR1 DFQATT, CDR2 SNEGSKA (reference sequence). CDR3 amino acids: CSARRVGELFF. Written as DNA, the CDR3 is TGCAGTGCTAGAAGGGTTGGGGAGCTGTTTTTT.

The sample holds many counts of this clonotype. The chain combines TRBV20-1 with TRBJ2-2, with D perhaps matching TRBD1 (6 bases). Germline lookup yields CDR1 DFQATT and CDR2 SNEGSKA (reference sequence). Trimming took 1 base from V and 7 from J, leaving 7 bases between them. This CDR3 is 12 amino acids long. The CDR3 reads CSARAGVGELFF. For the CDR3, the DNA is TGCAGTGCTAGAGCAGGGGTCGGGGAGCTGTTTTTT.

This clonotype was counted ten times or more. V gene TRBV20-1 combines with J gene TRBJ2-2; possible D gene TRBD2, 5 bases. Trimming removed 3 bases from V and 7 bases from J, with 6 bases in between. The CDR3 loop spans 11 amino acids. Germline V gene lookup returns CDR1 DFQATT and CDR2 SNEGSKA (reference sequence). For the CDR3, the DNA is TGCAGTGCTAGCGGGAACGGGGAGCTGTTTTTT. Its translation is CSASGNGELFF.

Ten or more counts support this clonotype. The chain couples TRBV5-1 to TRBJ2-3; 10 positions match TRBD2. The junction had 8 bases not matched to a gene; V was cut back by 0 bases and J by 4 bases. The CDR3 has 17 amino acids. Germline assignment: CDR1 SGHRS and CDR2 YFSETQ. CDR3 in amino acids: CASSLGQRGGGPDTQYF. CDR3 nucleotides: TGCGCCAGCAGCTTGGGTCAGCGGGGGGGAGGGCCAGATACGCAGTATTTT. The full variable domain, in which reference TRBV5-1 and TRBJ2-3 provide the parts outside the CDR3, is KAGVTQTPRYLIKTRGQQVTLSCSPISGHRSVSWYQQTPGQGLQFLFEYFSETQRNKGNFPGRFSGRQFSNSRSEMNVSTLELGDSALYLCASSLGQRGGGPDTQYFGPGTRLTVL.

In this sample, this clonotype turned up many times. The chain combines TRBV7-2 with TRBJ1-1, with D maybe TRBD1 (6 bases). CDR1 is SGHTA and CDR2 is FQGNSA in the germline V gene. CDR3 length equals 15 residues. Trimming pared 8 bases from V and 1 base from J, leaving 17 bases between. This chain's CDR3 is CASPGGGRWNTEAFF. The CDR3, as DNA: TGTGCCAGCCCGGGAGGGGGAAGGTGGAACACTGAAGCTTTCTTT.

This chain links TRBV6-6 with TRBJ1-1; tentative D call: TRBD1 (5 bases). The CDR3 runs 15 residues. Germline values: CDR1 MNHNY, CDR2 SVGAGI (reference sequence). Trimming shortened V by 0 bases and J by 3 bases, and 11 bases separated the two germline ends. The CDR3: CASSYSILGDTEAFF. CDR3 DNA: TGTGCCAGCAGTTACTCGATCTTGGGGGACACTGAAGCTTTCTTT.

In its sample, this clonotype was seen many times. The CDR3 DNA is TGCGCCAGCAGCTTGGACAGGGTGACTGAAGCTTTCTTT. Translation: CASSLDRVTEAFF. The chain uses TRBV5-1 and TRBJ1-1, with D possibly matching TRBD1 (6 bases). V dropped 0 bases and J dropped 5 bases, with 8 bases sitting between them. From germline, CDR1 is SGHRS and CDR2 YFSETQ. The CDR3 loop spans 13 amino acids.

This clonotype occurred many times. The V and J genes are TRBV11-2 and TRBJ2-7; TRBD1 or TRBD2 may be the D gene (5 bases each). Germline CDR1 is SGHAT and CDR2 is FQNNGV. This CDR3 spans 14 amino acids. V dropped 5 bases and J dropped 6 bases, with 17 bases sitting between them. The CDR3 protein is CASSHARDAGEQYF. As DNA, the CDR3 is TGTGCCAGCAGCCATGCACGGGACGCCGGCGAGCAGTACTTC.

A word on this clonotype: A much larger clone differs from this one at a single base, so this may be a read error. CDR3 in DNA: TGTGCCAGCAGCGTAGAAAGGTCGGATACGCAGTATTTT. Its protein is CASSVERSDTQYF. V and J are TRBV9 and TRBJ2-3; no reliable D call. The CDR3 has 13 residues. Trimming cost V 0 bases and J 6 bases, with 8 bases left between them. Germline CDR1 SGDLS, CDR2 YYNGEE.

This clonotype was recorded many times. The chain has TRBV6-5 and TRBJ2-2; 9 positions agree with TRBD1. The CDR3 loop spans 16 amino acids. Trimming cost V 2 bases and J 1 base; bases outside gene matches: 2. Germline assignment: CDR1 MNHEY and CDR2 SVGAGI. The CDR3 region is CASSYGGQGNTGELFF. CDR3 sequence (DNA): TGTGCCAGCAGTTACGGGGGACAGGGGAACACCGGGGAGCTGTTTTTT.

This clonotype came up many times. The gene calls are TRBV12-3 or TRBV12-4 and TRBJ2-2, with D possibly matching TRBD1 (5 bases). CDR3 size: 14 residues. Trimming took off 3 bases at V and 4 bases at J, with 9 bases between the two ends. CDR3 protein: CASSLQGPTGELFF. The CDR3 nucleotides read TGTGCCAGCAGTTTGCAGGGTCCCACCGGGGAGCTGTTTTTT.

The sample holds many counts of this clonotype. This chain joins TRBV20-1 and TRBJ2-7; 8 nucleotides agree with TRBD1. The CDR3 spans 15 residues. CDR1 DFQATT and CDR2 SNEGSKA come from the germline V gene (reference sequence). Trimming at V came to 4 bases and at J to 0 bases, leaving 8 bases not matched to a gene. CDR3 coding DNA: TGCAGTGCTACTAAACTTGGACAGGGCTCCTACGAGCAGTACTTC. Translated, it gives CSATKLGQGSYEQYF.

This clonotype was counted at least ten times. The V gene is TRBV5-1, the J gene TRBJ2-3; no definite D call. Trimming left V 0 bases short and J 2 bases short, with 4 bases between. The CDR3 consists of 13 residues. Germline values: CDR1 SGHRS, CDR2 YFSETQ. CDR3 in DNA: TGCGCCAGCAGCTTGGGGATCACAGATACGCAGTATTTT. Translated, it gives CASSLGITDTQYF.

This clonotype was seen many times. The rearrangement uses TRBV19 and TRBJ1-5, with D hard to call. V was pared by 3 bases and J by 0 bases, with 9 bases between. Germline CDR1 reads LNHDA; CDR2 reads SQIVND (reference sequence). The CDR3 totals 15 residues. The CDR3 DNA sequence: TGTGCCAGTAGTATGGGTCTATATAGCAATCAGCCCCAGCATTTT. It codes for CASSMGLYSNQPQHF.

This clonotype appeared many times. V gene TRBV12-3 or TRBV12-4 combines with J gene TRBJ2-1, with 9 nucleotides matching TRBD2. V lost 3 bases to trimming and J lost 5 bases; unmatched junction nucleotides: 5. The CDR3 covers 15 residues. CDR3: CASSLAGGRHNEQFF. For the CDR3, the DNA is TGTGCCAGCAGTTTGGCGGGGGGGCGCCACAATGAGCAGTTCTTC.

This clonotype was seen repeatedly, ten times or more. The chain couples TRBV7-9 to TRBJ2-3, with 8 bases identical to TRBD1. The V segment lost 5 bases and the J segment 3 bases; nucleotides outside the gene matches: 10. The CDR3 consists of 16 residues. Germline CDR1 reads SEHNR; CDR2 reads FQNEAQ (reference sequence). In DNA form, the CDR3 reads TGTGCCAGCAGCCGCCCCGGCAGGGGGCTGACAGATACGCAGTATTTT. It yields the protein CASSRPGRGLTDTQYF.

This clonotype was observed at least ten times. The V and J genes are TRBV10-3 and TRBJ1-2; 7 bases match TRBD1. V lost 11 bases to trimming and J lost 3 bases; unmatched junction nucleotides: 9. The CDR3 contains 13 residues. Germline assignment: CDR1 ENHRY and CDR2 SYGVKD. The CDR3 loop is CAARGVTDYGYTF. Written as DNA, the CDR3 is TGTGCCGCCAGGGGGGTAACTGACTATGGCTACACCTTC.

Notes on this clonotype: This may stem from a read error, because a much larger clone lies one nucleotide away. The chain recombines TRBV5-1 with TRBJ2-5, with 8 positions matching TRBD1. The CDR3 runs to 17 residues. Germline lookup yields CDR1 SGHRS and CDR2 YFSETQ. V was pared by 3 bases and J by 2 bases, with 12 bases of the junction left unmatched. CDR3 coding DNA: TGCGCCAGCAGCTATTACCCAGGACAGGGTCGACAAGAGACCCAGTACTTC. As protein: CASSYYPGQGRQETQYF. Looking up the rest from reference TRBV5-1 and TRBJ2-5 gives the full variable domain: KAGVTQTPRYLIKTRGQQVTLSCSPISGHRSVSWYQQTPGQGLQFLFEYFSETQRNKGNFPGRFSGRQFSNSRSEMNVSTLELGDSALYLCASSYYPGQGRQETQYFGPGTRLLVL.

This clonotype has at least ten counts. The chain carries TRBV12-3 or TRBV12-4 and TRBJ2-2, with TRBD2 as a possible D gene (6 bases). CDR3 length: 15 amino acids. V was trimmed by 6 bases and J by 1 base, leaving 12 bases between them. CDR3 protein: CASRQGTGNTGELFF. CDR3 sequence (DNA): TGTGCCAGCAGACAAGGGACTGGGAACACCGGGGAGCTGTTTTTT.

The chain links TRBV20-1 to TRBJ1-5, with D unresolved. Germline V gene lookup returns CDR1 DFQATT and CDR2 SNEGSKA (reference sequence). V was trimmed by 6 bases and J by 1 base, leaving 16 bases between them. This CDR3 is built from 15 residues. The CDR3 sequence is CSATVGRRSNQPQHF. In DNA form, the CDR3 reads TGCAGTGCAACCGTCGGGAGGAGGAGCAATCAGCCCCAGCATTTT.